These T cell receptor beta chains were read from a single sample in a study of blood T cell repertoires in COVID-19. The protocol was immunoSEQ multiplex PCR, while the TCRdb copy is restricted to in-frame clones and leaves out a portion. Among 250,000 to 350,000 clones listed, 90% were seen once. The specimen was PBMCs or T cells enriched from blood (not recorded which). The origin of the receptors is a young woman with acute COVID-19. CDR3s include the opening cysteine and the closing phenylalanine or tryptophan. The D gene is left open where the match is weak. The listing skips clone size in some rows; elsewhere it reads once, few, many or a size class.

CDR3nt: TGTGCCAGCAGTAGGCTGGAACTATCCAAAAACATTCAGTACTTC
CDR3aa: CASSRLELSKNIQYF
abundance: NA
d_gene: NA
v_gene: TRBV28
j_gene: TRBJ2-4

CDR3nt: TGTGCCAGCAGCCCTGGACAGGGGAGGAATGAGCAGTTCTTC
CDR3aa: CASSPGQGRNEQFF
abundance: NA
d_gene: TRBD1
v_gene: TRBV7-3
j_gene: TRBJ2-1

CDR3nt: TGCAGCGCGACAGGCGGAATTAACTATGGCTACACCTTC
CDR3aa: CSATGGINYGYTF
abundance: NA
d_gene: NA
v_gene: TRBV29-1
j_gene: TRBJ1-2

CDR3nt: TGTGCCAGCAGTTTACCGGGAGGCAACTATGGCTACACCTTC
CDR3aa: CASSLPGGNYGYTF
abundance: NA
d_gene: NA
v_gene: TRBV28
j_gene: TRBJ1-2

CDR3nt: TGTGCCAGCAGCTTGCAGTACGGGGGTCTCAATCAGCCCCAGCATTTT
CDR3aa: CASSLQYGGLNQPQHF
abundance: few
d_gene: NA
v_gene: TRBV5-8
j_gene: TRBJ1-5

CDR3nt: TGTGCCAGCAGTTACTCGATAGGGAGTAGGACTGAAGCTTTCTTT
CDR3aa: CASSYSIGSRTEAFF
abundance: few
d_gene: NA
v_gene: TRBV6-2/TRBV6-3
j_gene: TRBJ1-1

CDR3nt: TGTGCCAGCAGTATTGCGGGAGGCGATACGCAGTATTTT
CDR3aa: CASSIAGGDTQYF
abundance: NA
d_gene: TRBD2
v_gene: TRBV25-1
j_gene: TRBJ2-3

CDR3nt: TGTGCCAGTACCGGGACTAGCGGGGCGTACAATGAGCAGTTCTTC
CDR3aa: CASTGTSGAYNEQFF
abundance: NA
d_gene: TRBD2
v_gene: TRBV19
j_gene: TRBJ2-1

CDR3nt: TGTGCCAGCAGTACACTAGCGAACACTGAAGCTTTCTTT
CDR3aa: CASSTLANTEAFF
abundance: NA
d_gene: NA
v_gene: TRBV28
j_gene: TRBJ1-1

CDR3nt: TGTGCCAGCAGCAATCGACAGACTAACTATGGCTACACCTTC
CDR3aa: CASSNRQTNYGYTF
abundance: NA
d_gene: NA
v_gene: TRBV7-2
j_gene: TRBJ1-2

CDR3nt: TGTGCCAGCAGCTTGGGAGACAGTAGCAATCAGCCCCAGCATTTT
CDR3aa: CASSLGDSSNQPQHF
abundance: NA
d_gene: NA
v_gene: TRBV5-5
j_gene: TRBJ1-5

CDR3nt: TGTGCCAGCAGCTCACAGGTGTTCACTGAAGCTTTCTTT
CDR3aa: CASSSQVFTEAFF
abundance: NA
d_gene: NA
v_gene: TRBV7-3
j_gene: TRBJ1-1

CDR3nt: TGTGCCAGCAGCCAAGATTCGGGGAGCTCCTACGAGCAGTACTTC
CDR3aa: CASSQDSGSSYEQYF
abundance: once
d_gene: NA
v_gene: TRBV3-1/TRBV3-2
j_gene: TRBJ2-7

CDR3nt: TGCGCCAGCAGCACCGGACAGGGCGACACTGAAGCTTTCTTT
CDR3aa: CASSTGQGDTEAFF
abundance: NA
d_gene: TRBD1
v_gene: TRBV5-1
j_gene: TRBJ1-1

CDR3nt: TGTGCCAGCAGTTACTTGACTAGCGGCGAGCAGTACTTC
CDR3aa: CASSYLTSGEQYF
abundance: NA
d_gene: TRBD2
v_gene: TRBV6-5
j_gene: TRBJ2-7

CDR3nt: TGTGCCAGCAGCCTAAGACAGGGTTGGAACGAGCAGTACTTC
CDR3aa: CASSLRQGWNEQYF
abundance: NA
d_gene: TRBD1
v_gene: TRBV27
j_gene: TRBJ2-7

CDR3nt: TGTGCCAGCATCCCCCCGGCCAGTCCCGGGACAGATACGCAGTATTTT
CDR3aa: CASIPPASPGTDTQYF
abundance: NA
d_gene: NA
v_gene: TRBV7-9
j_gene: TRBJ2-3

CDR3nt: TGTGCCAGCTCACAAGCTTTTTCCTTCGACACTGAAGCTTTCTTT
CDR3aa: CASSQAFSFDTEAFF
abundance: NA
d_gene: NA
v_gene: TRBV18
j_gene: TRBJ1-1

CDR3nt: TGTGCCAGCAGTTACTCTGTCGGGAGGATTACCTACGAGCAGTACTTC
CDR3aa: CASSYSVGRITYEQYF
abundance: NA
d_gene: TRBD2
v_gene: TRBV6-5
j_gene: TRBJ2-7

CDR3nt: TGTGCCAGCAGCTTCCTTGCCGGACTAGCGGGAGTGGGCGGAGAGACCCAGTACTTC
CDR3aa: CASSFLAGLAGVGGETQYF
abundance: NA
d_gene: TRBD2
v_gene: TRBV13
j_gene: TRBJ2-5

CDR3nt: TGCGCCAGCAGCATCTTCGGAGCCCCGAACACTGAAGCTTTCTTT
CDR3aa: CASSIFGAPNTEAFF
abundance: NA
d_gene: NA
v_gene: TRBV5-1
j_gene: TRBJ1-1

CDR3nt: TGTGCCAGCAGGCGGGTGGACCAAAGTTACTACGAGCAGTACTTC
CDR3aa: CASRRVDQSYYEQYF
abundance: NA
d_gene: NA
v_gene: TRBV6-5
j_gene: TRBJ2-7

CDR3nt: TGTGCCAGCAGTCGGACAGGGTACAATTCACCCCTCCACTTT
CDR3aa: CASSRTGYNSPLHF
abundance: NA
d_gene: TRBD1
v_gene: TRBV6-5
j_gene: TRBJ1-6

CDR3nt: TGTGCCAGCAGTAATCACCAGGGGAATCAGCCCCAGCATTTT
CDR3aa: CASSNHQGNQPQHF
abundance: once
d_gene: NA
v_gene: TRBV28
j_gene: TRBJ1-5

CDR3nt: TGTGCCAGTAGTATAGTGGCATCCTCCTACGAGCAGTACTTC
CDR3aa: CASSIVASSYEQYF
abundance: NA
d_gene: NA
v_gene: TRBV19
j_gene: TRBJ2-7

CDR3nt: TGTGCCAGCAGTTACTCGGCTGTGTACGAGCAGTACTTC
CDR3aa: CASSYSAVYEQYF
abundance: NA
d_gene: NA
v_gene: TRBV6-5
j_gene: TRBJ2-7

CDR3nt: TGCAGCCCCGCCCCGGGACAGGGTAGAACTGGAAACACCATATATTTT
CDR3aa: CSPAPGQGRTGNTIYF
abundance: NA
d_gene: TRBD1
v_gene: TRBV29-1
j_gene: TRBJ1-3

CDR3nt: TGTGCCAGCAGTCCGCCGGACAGGTGGGGCGGCTACACCTTC
CDR3aa: CASSPPDRWGGYTF
abundance: NA
d_gene: TRBD1
v_gene: TRBV28
j_gene: TRBJ1-2

CDR3nt: TGTGCCAGCAGCGTAGGTGGACATATCACCGGGGAGCTGTTTTTT
CDR3aa: CASSVGGHITGELFF
abundance: NA
d_gene: NA
v_gene: TRBV9
j_gene: TRBJ2-2

CDR3nt: TGTGCCACCAGTGACCCGAGTCTACCTGGGTCAGGGGCTTTCTTT
CDR3aa: CATSDPSLPGSGAFF
abundance: NA
d_gene: NA
v_gene: TRBV24-1
j_gene: TRBJ1-1

CDR3nt: TGTGCCAGCAGCTCCCCGGACAGGATTGTTTACACCTTC
CDR3aa: CASSSPDRIVYTF
abundance: NA
d_gene: TRBD1
v_gene: TRBV7-9
j_gene: TRBJ1-2

CDR3nt: TGTGCCAGCAGTGGACCGGGACAGGGGGCCTACGAGCAGTACTTC
CDR3aa: CASSGPGQGAYEQYF
abundance: NA
d_gene: TRBD1
v_gene: TRBV28
j_gene: TRBJ2-7

CDR3nt: TGTGCCAGCAGCCCTGGAGCGGGAGCAGCATACGAGCAGTACTTC
CDR3aa: CASSPGAGAAYEQYF
abundance: NA
d_gene: TRBD2
v_gene: TRBV7-3
j_gene: TRBJ2-7

CDR3nt: TGCGCCAGCAGCGGGGACAGTTACAATGAGCAGTTCTTC
CDR3aa: CASSGDSYNEQFF
abundance: NA
d_gene: TRBD1
v_gene: TRBV5-1
j_gene: TRBJ2-1

CDR3nt: TGTGCCAGCAGACCCGCGGGGGCAAAAGGGGATGAAAAACTGTTTTTT
CDR3aa: CASRPAGAKGDEKLFF
abundance: NA
d_gene: NA
v_gene: TRBV7-9
j_gene: TRBJ1-4

CDR3nt: TGTGCCAGTAGTCCGCGGTCGAAACTAGCGGGTGACCACGCAGATACGCAGTATTTT
CDR3aa: CASSPRSKLAGDHADTQYF
abundance: once
d_gene: TRBD2
v_gene: TRBV19
j_gene: TRBJ2-3

CDR3nt: TGTGCCAGCAGCAGGGACGGGGGATACACCTACTCTGGGGCCAACGTCCTGACTTTC
CDR3aa: CASSRDGGYTYSGANVLTF
abundance: few
d_gene: NA
v_gene: TRBV28
j_gene: TRBJ2-6

CDR3nt: TGTGCCAGCAGCCGGGACACCAATACCAATGAGCAGTTCTTC
CDR3aa: CASSRDTNTNEQFF
abundance: once
d_gene: NA
v_gene: TRBV3-1/TRBV3-2
j_gene: TRBJ2-1

CDR3nt: TGCGCCAGCAGCTTGGGGACTAGCGGATACAATGAGCAGTTCTTC
CDR3aa: CASSLGTSGYNEQFF
abundance: NA
d_gene: TRBD2
v_gene: TRBV5-1
j_gene: TRBJ2-1

CDR3nt: TGTGCCAGCAGTGACTCAAGTAGCGGGAGCACCGGGGAGCTGTTTTTT
CDR3aa: CASSDSSSGSTGELFF
abundance: NA
d_gene: TRBD2
v_gene: TRBV6-4
j_gene: TRBJ2-2

CDR3nt: TGTGCCAGCAGTTTATTCCAGGGCCATCAGCCCCAGCATTTT
CDR3aa: CASSLFQGHQPQHF
abundance: NA
d_gene: NA
v_gene: TRBV28
j_gene: TRBJ1-5

CDR3nt: TGTGCCAGCAGTAAGGACTACGGTAACTATGGCTACACCTTC
CDR3aa: CASSKDYGNYGYTF
abundance: once
d_gene: NA
v_gene: TRBV6-5
j_gene: TRBJ1-2

CDR3nt: TGTGCCAGCAGCCCCGGACAGGGAAAAGGTCAGCCCCAGCATTTT
CDR3aa: CASSPGQGKGQPQHF
abundance: NA
d_gene: TRBD1
v_gene: TRBV7-2
j_gene: TRBJ1-5

CDR3nt: TGCAGCGTTGAACTCCAGATGAACACCGGGGAGCTGTTTTTT
CDR3aa: CSVELQMNTGELFF
abundance: once
d_gene: NA
v_gene: TRBV29-1
j_gene: TRBJ2-2

CDR3nt: TGTGCCAGCAGCCCGGGACAGGAGGGGAATCAGCCCCAGCATTTT
CDR3aa: CASSPGQEGNQPQHF
abundance: NA
d_gene: TRBD1
v_gene: TRBV7-6
j_gene: TRBJ1-5

CDR3nt: TGTGCCAGCAGGTACGGGGGAGGGGAGCAGTACTTC
CDR3aa: CASRYGGGEQYF
abundance: NA
d_gene: TRBD2
v_gene: TRBV12-3/TRBV12-4
j_gene: TRBJ2-7

CDR3nt: TGTGCCAGCAGTTGGTCTGCCAGGGGGAACACTGAAGCTTTCTTT
CDR3aa: CASSWSARGNTEAFF
abundance: once
d_gene: NA
v_gene: TRBV27
j_gene: TRBJ1-1

CDR3nt: TGTGCCAGCAGTTTCCGACACATAGGCACTGAAGCTTTCTTT
CDR3aa: CASSFRHIGTEAFF
abundance: once
d_gene: NA
v_gene: TRBV28
j_gene: TRBJ1-1

CDR3nt: TGTGCCAGCAGTCCACCGGGACTAGCGGCCGTTACTAGCACAGATACGCAGTATTTT
CDR3aa: CASSPPGLAAVTSTDTQYF
abundance: NA
d_gene: TRBD2
v_gene: TRBV7-3
j_gene: TRBJ2-3

CDR3nt: TGTGCCAGCAGCTTCCCAGGAGGCTATGGCTACACCTTC
CDR3aa: CASSFPGGYGYTF
abundance: once
d_gene: NA
v_gene: TRBV7-3
j_gene: TRBJ1-2

CDR3nt: TGTGCCAGCAGTTCCGACAGCAGTGAGCAGTTCTTC
CDR3aa: CASSSDSSEQFF
abundance: once
d_gene: NA
v_gene: TRBV28
j_gene: TRBJ2-1

CDR3nt: TGTGCCAGCAGCTCCGCTAGCGGGAGTGTGGAGACCCAGTACTTC
CDR3aa: CASSSASGSVETQYF
abundance: once
d_gene: TRBD2
v_gene: TRBV11-2
j_gene: TRBJ2-5

CDR3nt: TGTGCCACCAGCAGCGAAAGACAGGGGACCCCCTACGAGCAGTACTTC
CDR3aa: CATSSERQGTPYEQYF
abundance: NA
d_gene: TRBD1
v_gene: TRBV15
j_gene: TRBJ2-7

CDR3nt: TGTGCCAGCAGTGACGGGGCCACAGATACGCAGTATTTT
CDR3aa: CASSDGATDTQYF
abundance: NA
d_gene: NA
v_gene: TRBV6-4
j_gene: TRBJ2-3

CDR3nt: TGTGCCAGCAGTTTCCAGGGACTAGCGATTTCAAGCTCCTACGAGCAGTACTTC
CDR3aa: CASSFQGLAISSSYEQYF
abundance: once
d_gene: TRBD2
v_gene: TRBV28
j_gene: TRBJ2-7

CDR3nt: TGTGCCAGTAGTACCCTCGGACTAGCGGGAGGTGGTGAGGGCACAGATACGCAGTATTTT
CDR3aa: CASSTLGLAGGGEGTDTQYF
abundance: NA
d_gene: TRBD2
v_gene: TRBV19
j_gene: TRBJ2-3

CDR3nt: TGTGCCAGCGCCCGGGAGGGAGCCGGCTATGGCTACACCTTC
CDR3aa: CASAREGAGYGYTF
abundance: NA
d_gene: NA
v_gene: TRBV27
j_gene: TRBJ1-2